This T cell receptor beta chain is from a study of blood T cell repertoires in COVID-19. Libraries were prepared by immunoSEQ multiplex PCR; TCRdb keeps only in-frame clonotypes and omits some of them. The sample yields more than 95,000 clones, 85% seen once. Germline V gene lookup returns CDR1 LGHDT and CDR2 YNNKEL (reference sequence). The length of the CDR3 is 12 residues. V lost 4 bases and J 1 base, leaving 4 bases between the germline ends. This sequence was found in a woman of 80 years or more with COVID-19, enrolled during active disease. This rearrangement joins TRBV3-1 (or the pseudogene TRBV3-2) to TRBJ1-1; the D is unclear. Sequences were obtained from peripheral blood. The CDR3 DNA reads as TGTGCCAGCAGCCCCGGGAACACTGAAGCTTTCTTT. Translation: CASSPGNTEAFF.